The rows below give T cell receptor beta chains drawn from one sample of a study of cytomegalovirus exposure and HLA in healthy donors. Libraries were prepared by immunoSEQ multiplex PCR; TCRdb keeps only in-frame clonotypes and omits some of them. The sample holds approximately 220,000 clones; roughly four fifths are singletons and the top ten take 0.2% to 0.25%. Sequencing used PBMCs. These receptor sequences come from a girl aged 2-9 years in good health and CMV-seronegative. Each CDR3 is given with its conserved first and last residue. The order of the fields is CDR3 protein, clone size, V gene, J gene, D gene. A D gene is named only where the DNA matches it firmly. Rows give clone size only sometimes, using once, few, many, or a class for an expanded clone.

CDR3: CASSLTPRGFYSNQPQHF; size: NA; V: TRBV7-3; J: TRBJ1-5; D: NA
CDR3: CASSAPMGQGAGNTIYF; size: NA; V: TRBV2; J: TRBJ1-3; D: TRBD1
CDR3: CASSLSEGARYGYTF; size: NA; V: TRBV5-4; J: TRBJ1-2; D: TRBD1
CDR3: CASVKNEMGKQYF; size: NA; V: TRBV7-9; J: TRBJ2-7; D: NA
CDR3: CASSRGGLTEAFF; size: NA; V: TRBV5-6; J: TRBJ1-1; D: NA
CDR3: CASSPRLAGGLDEQFF; size: NA; V: TRBV7-3; J: TRBJ2-1; D: TRBD2
CDR3: CASSPLKGDPRQPQHF; size: NA; V: TRBV18; J: TRBJ1-5; D: NA
CDR3: CASSLPGTTVNEQFF; size: NA; V: TRBV7-8; J: TRBJ2-1; D: TRBD2
CDR3: CAISPGQGGTEAFF; size: NA; V: TRBV10-3; J: TRBJ1-1; D: TRBD1
CDR3: CASSLMGGDTQYF; size: NA; V: TRBV7-7; J: TRBJ2-3; D: NA
CDR3: CASSFDSQGNTIYF; size: few; V: TRBV5-1; J: TRBJ1-3; D: NA
CDR3: CASRSGQGGNYGYTF; size: NA; V: TRBV6-1; J: TRBJ1-2; D: TRBD1
CDR3: CAWSWASGAYEQYF; size: NA; V: TRBV30; J: TRBJ2-7; D: TRBD2
CDR3: CASSFTGTGNTGELFF; size: NA; V: TRBV7-2; J: TRBJ2-2; D: TRBD1
CDR3: CASRLLQGEKLFF; size: NA; V: TRBV6-5; J: TRBJ1-4; D: NA
CDR3: CASSPQVNTEAFF; size: once; V: TRBV2; J: TRBJ1-1; D: NA
CDR3: CASRGAGGTEAFF; size: NA; V: TRBV27; J: TRBJ1-1; D: NA
CDR3: CASSYGTRNTEAFF; size: NA; V: TRBV6-5; J: TRBJ1-1; D: NA
CDR3: CASSQDLLRSRTRLNYGYTF; size: NA; V: TRBV4-1; J: TRBJ1-2; D: NA
CDR3: CASSLPGLAALGGEQFF; size: few; V: TRBV5-4; J: TRBJ2-1; D: TRBD2
CDR3: CASSQDGLSSYEQYF; size: NA; V: TRBV4-1; J: TRBJ2-7; D: NA
CDR3: CASSIGTSGTTDTQYF; size: NA; V: TRBV7-8; J: TRBJ2-3; D: TRBD2
CDR3: CASGQGAAGELFF; size: once; V: TRBV11-3; J: TRBJ2-2; D: TRBD1
CDR3: CASSTGGTGNEKLFF; size: NA; V: TRBV7-9; J: TRBJ1-4; D: NA
CDR3: CASSPTTGSRAFF; size: few; V: TRBV19; J: TRBJ1-1; D: NA
CDR3: CASSLGAGFVETQYF; size: NA; V: TRBV5-4; J: TRBJ2-5; D: NA
CDR3: CASSFRSGELNTEAFF; size: NA; V: TRBV5-1; J: TRBJ1-1; D: NA
CDR3: CASSLISREQYF; size: NA; V: TRBV7-9; J: TRBJ2-7; D: NA
CDR3: CASSVGEGGVNTEAFF; size: NA; V: TRBV9; J: TRBJ1-1; D: NA
CDR3: CASSLDSSYNEQFF; size: NA; V: TRBV5-4; J: TRBJ2-1; D: NA
CDR3: CASSMGQGAFSPLHF; size: NA; V: TRBV5-4; J: TRBJ1-6; D: TRBD1
CDR3: CVSIWTGGWNTEAFF; size: once; V: TRBV6-1; J: TRBJ1-1; D: TRBD1
CDR3: CASSDWAPHLYGYTF; size: NA; V: TRBV6-1; J: TRBJ1-2; D: NA
CDR3: CASSWQGSDTQYF; size: NA; V: TRBV5-1; J: TRBJ2-3; D: NA
CDR3: CASSLGNLRGYADTQYF; size: NA; V: TRBV7-2; J: TRBJ2-3; D: TRBD2
CDR3: CALQLNTEAFF; size: once; V: TRBV7-9; J: TRBJ1-1; D: NA